What follows is one T cell receptor beta chain and its context. What it recognizes is unknown. The sample is drawn from a study of cytomegalovirus exposure and HLA in healthy donors. Study overall: Among a few hundred genotyped donors, more than 65% fell in the Caucasian-associated ancestry cluster. Study-wide findings and caveats: A missense variant in DCLRE1C was later tied to TCR beta V- and J-gene trimming. A later analysis reportedly identified an Asian-associated ancestry cluster as carrying fewer N-insertions than the approximately 730-donor mean. By a later analysis, the bulk of CMV-associated TCR beta chains appeared HLA-restricted.

V shed 3 bases and J shed 2 bases, with 16 bases lying between them. Germline V gene lookup returns CDR1 SEHNR and CDR2 FQNEAQ (reference sequence). The CDR3 is 16 amino acids. Both 60 Vbeta primers and 13 Jbeta primers went into the PCR. TCRdb's table, derived via immunoSEQ multiplex PCR, lists solely in-frame clones and lacks some. Counted here are 99,000 or so clones, over 80% occurring once; the ten biggest clones make up roughly 6%. Sample: PBMCs. The chain carries TRBV7-9 and TRBJ1-2; tentative D call: TRBD1 (6 bases). This TCR derives from a man aged 18 to 30 in good health and CMV-seronegative. CDR3 nucleotide sequence: TGTGCCAGCAGCTTCCGAAAGGGGGACCCCAACTATGGCTACACCTTC. It codes for CASSFRKGDPNYGYTF. The full variable domain, its missing parts supplied by reference TRBV7-9 and TRBJ1-2, is DTGVSQNPRHKITKRGQNVTFRCDPISEHNRLYWYRQTLGQGPEFLTYFQNEAQLEKSRLLSDRFSAERPKGSFSTLEIQRTEQGDSAMYLCASSFRKGDPNYGYTFGSGTRLTVV.